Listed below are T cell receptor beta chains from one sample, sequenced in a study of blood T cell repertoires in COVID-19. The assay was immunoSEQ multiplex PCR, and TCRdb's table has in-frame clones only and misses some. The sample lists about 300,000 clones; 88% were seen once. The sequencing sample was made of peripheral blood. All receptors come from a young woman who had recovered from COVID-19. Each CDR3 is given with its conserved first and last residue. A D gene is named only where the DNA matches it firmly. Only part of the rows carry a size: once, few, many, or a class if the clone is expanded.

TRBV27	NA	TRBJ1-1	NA	CASSLLQGVVTEAFF	TGTGCCAGCAGTTTGTTACAAGGGGTCGTCACTGAAGCTTTCTTT
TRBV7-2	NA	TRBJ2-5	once	CASSLGRPQETQYF	TGTGCCAGCAGCTTGGGCAGGCCCCAAGAGACCCAGTACTTC
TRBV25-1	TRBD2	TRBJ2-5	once	CASSLAGAQYF	TGTGCCAGCAGTCTCGCGGGGGCCCAGTACTTC
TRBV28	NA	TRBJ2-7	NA	CASSPYMDNFSYEQYF	TGTGCCAGCAGTCCCTACATGGACAACTTCTCCTACGAGCAGTACTTC
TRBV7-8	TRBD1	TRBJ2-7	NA	CASSAGTGQSQQYF	TGTGCCAGCAGCGCCGGGACAGGCCAAAGCCAGCAGTACTTC
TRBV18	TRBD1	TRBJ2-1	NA	CASSPRSQGDEQFF	TGTGCCAGCTCACCACGGTCTCAGGGGGATGAGCAGTTCTTC
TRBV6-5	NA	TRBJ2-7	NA	CASSYSTGEQYF	TGTGCCAGCAGTTACTCCACAGGCGAGCAGTACTTC
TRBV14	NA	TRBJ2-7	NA	CASSPWGDASSYEQYF	TGTGCCAGCAGCCCGTGGGGGGATGCAAGCTCCTACGAGCAGTACTTC
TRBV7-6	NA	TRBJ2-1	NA	CASSPVRGSEQFF	TGTGCCAGCAGCCCGGTAAGGGGCAGTGAGCAGTTCTTC
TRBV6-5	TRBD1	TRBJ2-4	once	CASRPRDRENIQYF	TGTGCCAGCCGCCCCCGGGACAGAGAAAACATTCAGTACTTC
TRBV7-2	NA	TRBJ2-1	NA	CASSLLGARGNEQFF	TGTGCCAGCAGCTTGCTAGGTGCACGGGGCAATGAGCAGTTCTTC
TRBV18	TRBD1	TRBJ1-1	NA	CASSPSTGRDTEAFF	TGTGCCAGCTCACCATCGACAGGGCGGGACACTGAAGCTTTCTTT
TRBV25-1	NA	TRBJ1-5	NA	CASSPSGWDQPQHF	TGTGCCAGCAGTCCTTCGGGATGGGATCAGCCCCAGCATTTT
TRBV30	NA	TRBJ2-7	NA	CAYRGSSYEQYF	TGTGCCTATCGAGGGAGCTCCTACGAGCAGTACTTC